Below, one T cell receptor beta chain is given with its context. Its antigen is undetermined. This sample is part of a study of identical twins. General study findings and limits: With abundant cord blood beta clonotypes, insertions were fewer; memory repertoires showed no such pattern.

The CDR3 runs to 14 residues. Trimming stripped 2 bases from V and 3 bases from J, with 8 bases between. The V gene's germline CDR1 is MNHEY and CDR2 SVGAGI. TCRdb re-derived calls from the 5' RACE reads in MiXCR, one entry per CDR3 protein. The sample records 500,000 to 550,000 distinct CDR3 sequences, 20% to 25% being singletons. The same data also contributed to another study, on T cells expressing NK-cell markers. That work states: Of eight sequenced donors, seven were HCMV-seropositive and one HCMV-seronegative.

Sequencing was performed on CD4+ T cells sorted from blood. This rearrangement joins TRBV6-5 to TRBJ1-5, with D possibly matching TRBD1 (5 bases). The source is a woman between 18 and 30 years old in good health. CDR3: CASSYRGSNQPQHF. The CDR3 nucleotides read TGTGCCAGCAGTTACCGGGGGTCCAATCAGCCCCAGCATTTT.